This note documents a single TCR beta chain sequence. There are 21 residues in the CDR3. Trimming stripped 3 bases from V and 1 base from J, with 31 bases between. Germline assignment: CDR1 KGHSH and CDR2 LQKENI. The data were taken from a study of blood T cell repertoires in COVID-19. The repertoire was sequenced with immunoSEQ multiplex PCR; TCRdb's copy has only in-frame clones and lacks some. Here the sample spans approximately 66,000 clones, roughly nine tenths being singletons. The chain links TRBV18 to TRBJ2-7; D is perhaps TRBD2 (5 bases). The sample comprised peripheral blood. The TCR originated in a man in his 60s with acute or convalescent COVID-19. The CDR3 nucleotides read TGTGCCAGCTCACCTGCTTTCTTTTCTAGCCTAGGACGCCATAATTCCTACGAGCAGTACTTC. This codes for CASSPAFFSSLGRHNSYEQYF.